The clone carrying this T cell receptor (beta chain) was picked up a small number of times. Its cognate antigen is unknown. The length of the CDR3 is 13 residues. Germline CDR1 and CDR2: DFQATT and SNEGSKA (reference sequence). V was pared by 6 bases and J by 6 bases, with 4 bases of the junction left unmatched. The data were obtained in a study of T cells after yellow fever vaccination. Study-wide findings and caveats: Sorted repertoires could include abundant contaminating clonotypes from bulk cells.

TCR cDNA was made by 5'RACE template switching, adding a universal primer site and UMIs. TCRdb re-analysed the 5' RACE reads in MiXCR, keeping a single row per CDR3 protein. This sample has hundreds of thousands of distinct CDR3 sequences, with approximately 13% found just once. The input for sequencing was CD4+ T cells sorted from PBMCs, taken 15 days after the yellow fever booster vaccination. This TCR was sampled from a young man who received the YFV17D yellow fever vaccine. This rearrangement joins TRBV20-1 to TRBJ1-6, with 8 nucleotides matching TRBD1. CDR3 sequence: CSALTGVNSPLHF. CDR3 DNA sequence: TGCAGTGCCCTGACAGGGGTTAATTCACCCCTCCACTTT.